These 26 T cell receptor beta chains share one sample of origin, sequenced in a study of T cell responses to AZD1222 COVID-19 vaccine. Using immunoSEQ multiplex PCR, the repertoire was profiled, and TCRdb retains in-frame clones only, with some absent. The sample consists of some 110,000 clones, about nine tenths of them appearing once. The material was peripheral blood, obtained 28 days after the second dose of the MenACWY control vaccine. The receptors were gathered from an adult who received the MenACWY meningococcal vaccine as a control.

This clone was seen only once. This chain joins TRBV5-4 and TRBJ1-1, with a tentative D call TRBD1 (6 bases). Per germline, CDR1 SGHNT and CDR2 YYREEE (reference sequence). Trimming removed 6 bases from V and 4 bases from J, with 22 bases in between. This CDR3 region has 16 residues. The DNA for the CDR3 is TGTGCCAGCACCCAATTCCCCAGGGGTCGGGGCACTGAAGCTTTCTTT. Translated: CASTQFPRGRGTEAFF. Together with reference TRBV5-4 and TRBJ1-1, the CDR3 gives the full variable domain: ETGVTQSPTHLIKTRGQQVTLRCSSQSGHNTVSWYQQALGQGPQFIFQYYREEENGRGNFPPRFSGLQFPNYSSELNVNALELDDSALYLCASTQFPRGRGTEAFFGQGTRLTVV.

There are a few counts of this clone. The chain is built from TRBV7-6 and TRBJ2-7; possible D gene TRBD1, 5 bases. The germline gives CDR1 SGHVS, CDR2 FNYEAQ. V shed 4 bases and J shed 0 bases, with 10 bases lying between them. The CDR3 is 14 residues long. CDR3 DNA sequence: TGTGCCAGCAGCTCACAGGAGAGCTCCTACGAGCAGTACTTC. This encodes CASSSQESSYEQYF.

V is TRBV3-1 (or the pseudogene TRBV3-2) and J is TRBJ1-2, with no clear D. V was pared by 4 bases and J by 0 bases, with 3 bases between. The CDR3 is 12 amino acids. The germline V gene has CDR1 LGHDT and CDR2 YNNKEL (reference sequence). The chain's CDR3 is CASSRTNYGYTF. The CDR3 nucleotides are TGTGCCAGCAGCCGAACTAACTATGGCTACACCTTC.

This chain links TRBV10-3 with TRBJ2-2, with 7 bases that match TRBD2. The CDR3 contains 17 residues. Germline V gives CDR1 ENHRY, CDR2 SYGVKD. Trimming removed 11 bases from V and 6 bases from J; junction bases left unmatched: 21. This CDR3 is CASYSGLGTYESGELFF. The CDR3 nucleotides read TGTGCCTCGTACTCTGGACTAGGTACATATGAGTCCGGGGAGCTGTTTTTT.

The V call is TRBV10-3, the J call TRBJ2-7; 11 nucleotides agree with TRBD1. V lost 4 bases, J lost 0 bases, and 5 bases stayed unmatched. This CDR3 region has 16 residues. CDR1 ENHRY and CDR2 SYGVKD come from the germline V gene. Here the CDR3 DNA reads TGTGCCATCAGTGGACCCGGGACAGGGGGCTCCTACGAGCAGTACTTC. Protein: CAISGPGTGGSYEQYF.

The chain uses TRBV5-1 and TRBJ1-4, with D possibly matching TRBD1 (6 bases). This CDR3 has 16 amino acids. In germline, CDR1 is SGHRS, CDR2 YFSETQ. V was trimmed by 5 bases and J by 2 bases, leaving 16 bases between them. For the CDR3, the DNA is TGCGCCAGCAGTGGACAGCCTATTGGGACTAATGAAAAACTGTTTTTT. Translation gives CASSGQPIGTNEKLFF. The whole variable domain, remainder taken from reference TRBV5-1 and TRBJ1-4, is KAGVTQTPRYLIKTRGQQVTLSCSPISGHRSVSWYQQTPGQGLQFLFEYFSETQRNKGNFPGRFSGRQFSNSRSEMNVSTLELGDSALYLCASSGQPIGTNEKLFFGSGTQLSVL.

The chain joins TRBV28 to TRBJ1-2; D is possibly TRBD1 (6 bases). The CDR3 is made up of 13 amino acids. Trimming removed 6 bases from V and 4 bases from J, with 12 bases in between. CDR1 is MDHEN, CDR2 SYDVKM, per germline. CDR3 in amino acids: CASREGGVYGYTF. CDR3 DNA: TGTGCCAGCAGGGAGGGGGGAGTCTATGGCTACACCTTC.

The chain employs TRBV5-5 and TRBJ2-3; 9 bases align to TRBD1. There are 16 residues in the CDR3. With V trimmed by 4 bases and J by 3 bases, 9 bases remained unmatched. The germline gives CDR1 SGHKS, CDR2 YYEKEE (reference sequence). The CDR3 nucleotides read TGTGCCAGCAGCATGGACAGGGGAGGTGGAACAGATACGCAGTATTTT. Protein: CASSMDRGGGTDTQYF.

This sequence joins TRBV6-5 and TRBJ2-7; D might be TRBD2 (6 bases). Between the trimmed V and J ends, which lost 10 bases and 6 bases, there was a span of 19 bases. Germline-derived CDR1 and CDR2 are MNHEY and SVGAGI. This CDR3 has 13 amino acids. CDR3 coding DNA: TGTGCCACCGGCCGGAGGGGATGGGGCGAGCAGTACTTC. Its protein is CATGRRGWGEQYF.

This rearrangement joins TRBV2 to TRBJ2-5; 7 nucleotides align to TRBD1. The J segment lost 5 bases and the V segment lost 5 bases, leaving 8 bases of the junction unmatched. This CDR3 is 14 amino acids long. Germline CDR1 SNHLY, CDR2 FYNNEI. DNA of the CDR3: TGTGCCAGCAGTTCGGACAGGTTTCAGGAGACCCAGTACTTC. Translation: CASSSDRFQETQYF.

V gene TRBV4-2 combines with J gene TRBJ2-5; tentatively, D is TRBD1 (5 bases). This CDR3 has 14 amino acids. V gave up 0 bases and J gave up 1 base, with 6 bases separating them. Germline values: CDR1 LGHNA, CDR2 YNFKEQ. The DNA for the CDR3 is TGTGCCAGCAGCCAAGAAGGGGTCCAAGAGACCCAGTACTTC. Translated, it gives CASSQEGVQETQYF.

V and J are TRBV28 and TRBJ1-5; 8 bases agree with TRBD1. V dropped 3 bases and J dropped 2; count of bases not matched to a gene: 3. The CDR3 sequence is 15 residues long. CDR1 is MDHEN and CDR2 is SYDVKM in the germline V gene. DNA of the CDR3: TGTGCCAGCAGTTTTCCAGGGGGCCGCAATCAGCCCCAGCATTTT. This gives the protein CASSFPGGRNQPQHF.

This chain links TRBV12-3 or TRBV12-4 with TRBJ2-3; D is perhaps TRBD1 (5 bases). This CDR3 has 13 amino acids. The V and J ends lost 2 bases and 5 bases respectively, with 8 bases between them. The CDR3 DNA is TGTGCCAGCAGTTTAATCAGGGAAGATACGCAGTATTTT. Its translation: CASSLIREDTQYF.

The chain has TRBV18 and TRBJ1-2; possibly TRBD1 for D (5 bases). The CDR3 spans 15 residues. Between the trimmed V and J ends, which lost 4 bases and 4 bases, there was a span of 16 bases. Germline CDR1 reads KGHSH; CDR2 reads LQKENI. The CDR3 DNA follows: TGTGCCAGCTCACGCTTAGACACGGGGGGCTATGGCTACACCTTC. Encoded protein: CASSRLDTGGYGYTF. Combining the CDR3 with reference TRBV18 and TRBJ1-2 gives the whole variable domain NAGVMQNPRHLVRRRGQEARLRCSPMKGHSHVYWYRQLPEEGLKFMVYLQKENIIDESGMPKERFSAEFPKEGPSILRIQQVVRGDSAAYFCASSRLDTGGYGYTFGSGTRLTVV.

The V gene is TRBV3-1 (or the pseudogene TRBV3-2), the J gene TRBJ2-2; no definite D call. The CDR3 is 12 amino acids. Germline CDR1 LGHDT, CDR2 YNNKEL (reference sequence). V was trimmed by 1 base and J by 6 bases, leaving 3 bases between them. Here the CDR3 DNA reads TGTGCCAGCAGCCAAGGGGCCGGGGAGCTGTTTTTT. This translates into CASSQGAGELFF.

The J gene is TRBJ1-4, the V gene TRBV19; 7 nucleotides align to TRBD1. Losses at the gene ends were 5 bases for V and 4 bases for J; bases not matched to a gene: 7. Per the germline V gene, CDR1 is LNHDA and CDR2 is SQIVND (reference sequence). This CDR3 is built from 15 residues. The CDR3 loop is CASSPRQGHNEKLFF. The CDR3 DNA sequence: TGTGCCAGTAGTCCCCGACAGGGACATAATGAAAAACTGTTTTTT.

This chain uses TRBV7-2 with TRBJ1-2; D possibly corresponds to TRBD1 (5 bases). CDR1 SGHTA and CDR2 FQGNSA come from the germline V gene. The CDR3 sequence is 14 residues long. V shed 5 bases and J shed 4 bases, with 14 bases lying between them. The CDR3 protein is CASSPQEGPYGYTF. Here the CDR3 DNA reads TGTGCCAGCAGCCCCCAAGAGGGGCCCTATGGCTACACCTTC.

Comments on this clone: This same CDR3 is encoded by further DNA sequences in the sample. V gene TRBV7-9 combines with J gene TRBJ1-1; no definite D call. This CDR3 is built from 11 residues. The V end was cut by 3 bases, the J end by 5 bases, with 4 bases between. In germline, CDR1 is SEHNR, CDR2 FQNEAQ (reference sequence). For the CDR3, the DNA is TGTGCCAGCAGCTTGGGGACTGAAGCTTTCTTT. It specifies CASSLGTEAFF.

CDR3 in DNA: TGCGCCAGCAGCGGGAGCTCTGGGGCCAACGTCCTGACTTTC. This translates into CASSGSSGANVLTF. This rearrangement joins TRBV4-3 to TRBJ2-6; a weak D match, TRBD2 (5 bases). The CDR3 contains 14 residues. V was shortened by 5 bases and J by 0 bases, with 5 bases between the two germline ends. Germline V CDR1 and CDR2: LGHNA, YSLEER.

The chain joins TRBV5-5 to TRBJ2-7, with D perhaps matching TRBD1 (5 bases). V was pared by 1 base and J by 0 bases, with 8 bases between. The V gene's germline CDR1 is SGHKS and CDR2 YYEKEE (reference sequence). The CDR3 length is 14 residues. The CDR3 is CASSLRQGSYEQYF. The CDR3, as DNA: TGTGCCAGCAGCTTGAGGCAGGGCTCCTACGAGCAGTACTTC.

This chain joins TRBV4-1 and TRBJ2-2; 7 nucleotides align to TRBD1. V shed 1 base and J 7 bases; nucleotides not matched to a gene: 9. CDR3 size: 16 residues. Per the germline V gene, CDR1 is MGHRA and CDR2 is YSYEKL. CDR3 loop: CASSQAPGGTIGELFF. The CDR3 nucleotides are TGCGCCAGCAGCCAAGCGCCAGGGGGAACGATCGGGGAGCTGTTTTTT.

The chain combines TRBV3-1 (or the pseudogene TRBV3-2) with TRBJ1-1; D uncertain. Trimming pared 1 base from V and 7 bases from J, leaving 4 bases between. The CDR3 has 11 amino acids. The germline gives CDR1 LGHDT, CDR2 YNNKEL (reference sequence). CDR3 protein: CASSQAGEAFF. DNA for the CDR3: TGTGCCAGCAGCCAAGCAGGTGAAGCTTTCTTT.

This clone was seen more than once but under ten times. Other nucleotide sequences in the sample specify the same CDR3. V is TRBV12-3 or TRBV12-4 and J is TRBJ1-4; D is uncertain. V shed 2 bases and J shed 7 bases, with 8 bases lying between them. CDR3 length equals 13 residues. CDR3 loop: CASSLNRGEKLFF. CDR3 nucleotides: TGTGCCAGCAGTTTAAACCGGGGTGAAAAACTGTTTTTT.

This chain links TRBV18 with TRBJ1-1; the D is unclear. V was pared by 5 bases and J by 0 bases, with 7 bases between. This CDR3 spans 13 amino acids. Germline V gene sequence: CDR1 KGHSH, CDR2 LQKENI. The DNA of the CDR3 is TGTGCCAGCTCATCGGCCCTGAACACTGAAGCTTTCTTT. This codes for CASSSALNTEAFF.

This chain links TRBV7-9 with TRBJ2-5; 10 nucleotides match TRBD2. From germline, CDR1 is SEHNR and CDR2 FQNEAQ (reference sequence). V dropped 5 bases and J dropped 3; count of bases not matched to a gene: 6. The CDR3 is made up of 15 amino acids. The CDR3 DNA is TGTGCCAGCAGCCCAAGCGGGGGGGCCGAAGAGACCCAGTACTTC. Protein sequence: CASSPSGGAEETQYF.

The chain uses TRBV7-2 and TRBJ1-2, with D perhaps TRBD1 (6 bases). Trimming shortened V by 2 bases and J by 0 bases, and 10 bases separated the two germline ends. The CDR3 is 15 residues long. Germline V CDR1 and CDR2: SGHTA, FQGNSA. This CDR3 reads CASSLPDSPNYGYTF. In nucleotides, the CDR3 is TGTGCCAGCAGCTTACCGGACAGCCCTAACTATGGCTACACCTTC.